This T cell receptor (beta chain) was sequenced in a study of CD8+CD57+ T cells in acquired aplastic anemia. Study overall: Mean yield of DNA from sorted CD4+ and CD8+ cells was about 3.2 ug. The study, taken as a whole, reports: Nearly 30 CD8+ CDR3 sequences were shared between patients and controls.

This clonotype is a singleton in its sample. What it binds is not known. CDR3 and TCR beta VDJ profiling relied on a genomic DNA template. A single record per CDR3 protein comes from TCRdb applying MiXCR to the reads. The repertoire holds fewer than 250,000 distinct CDR3 sequences, with roughly half as singletons. The source material was sorted CD4+, CD8+, or CD8+CD57+ T cells (not recorded which) from PBMCs. This TCR came from a human donor in good health, serving as a control.

The chain's CDR3 is CATSDSRGRNEQFF. In nucleotides, the CDR3 is TGTGCCACCAGTGATTCCAGGGGGCGTAATGAGCAGTTCTTC. The V and J genes are TRBV24-1 and TRBJ2-1; 8 bases line up with TRBD1. The CDR3 spans 14 residues. Germline V lookup: CDR1 KGHDR, CDR2 SFDVKD. After removal of 2 bases from V and 7 bases from J, the junction contained 3 bases not matched to a gene.